This passage covers 10 T cell receptor beta chains from one sample sequenced in a study of cytomegalovirus exposure and HLA in healthy donors. The PCR was carried out with 60 Vbeta primers and 13 Jbeta primers. Clones were sequenced by immunoSEQ multiplex PCR, and TCRdb holds only the in-frame ones, with some missing. The top ten clones hold about 0.75% of a sample with roughly 130,000 clones, under 90% of them seen once. Sequenced input: PBMCs. These receptors were taken from a man younger than 35 in good health and CMV-seronegative.

The V and J genes are TRBV14 and TRBJ1-1; no definite D call. V lost 3 bases, J lost 3 bases, and 17 bases lay in between. The CDR3 spans 16 residues. Germline CDR1 and CDR2: SGHDN and FVKESK. For the CDR3, the DNA is TGTGCCAGCAGCCAGTACTCGGGGAGTCGCTACACTGAAGCTTTCTTT. As protein: CASSQYSGSRYTEAFF.

This chain connects TRBV5-1 to TRBJ2-5; TRBD2 agrees at 7 bases. The J call may be wrong; the DNA end is better matched by TRBJ2-7. This CDR3 comprises 13 residues. Per the germline V gene, CDR1 is SGHRS and CDR2 is YFSETQ. This CDR3 reads CASSSITGGEQYF. The CDR3 nucleotides read TGCGCCAGCAGCTCGATAACGGGGGGCGAGCAGTACTTC.

The rearrangement uses TRBV5-1 and TRBJ1-2; 8 bases map to TRBD1. Losses at the gene ends were 4 bases for V and 7 bases for J; bases not matched to a gene: 15. The CDR3 length is 16 residues. Germline V lookup: CDR1 SGHRS, CDR2 YFSETQ. The CDR3 loop is CASSGSGTGPPTGYTF. The CDR3 bases are TGCGCCAGCAGCGGTTCCGGGACAGGACCGCCGACTGGCTACACCTTC.

The chain couples TRBV10-1 to TRBJ2-1; the match to TRBD2 covers 14 bases. Germline CDR1 and CDR2: WNHNN and SYGVQD (reference sequence). This CDR3 has 17 residues. With V trimmed by 2 bases and J by 6 bases, 6 bases remained unmatched. CDR3 nucleotide sequence: TGCGCCAGCAGTGAGCGTGGACTAGCGGGGGGCAGCAATGAGCAGTTCTTC. Its protein product is CASSERGLAGGSNEQFF.

This chain links TRBV25-1 with TRBJ1-5, with D perhaps matching TRBD1 (6 bases). Germline CDR1 is MGHDK and CDR2 is SYGVNS. The germline V and J ends were trimmed by 4 bases and 5 bases, with 6 bases remaining between them. This CDR3 is 12 amino acids long. The CDR3 sequence: CASSGQDQPQHF. The DNA of the CDR3 is TGTGCCAGCAGTGGACAGGATCAGCCCCAGCATTTT.

This clone was recorded at least ten times. This rearrangement joins TRBV10-3 to TRBJ1-5; TRBD1 might be the D (5 bases). From germline, CDR1 is ENHRY and CDR2 SYGVKD. The V gene lost 5 bases and the J gene lost 7 bases, with 12 bases spanning the gap. The CDR3 covers 13 residues. This CDR3 is CAISRGLGQPQHF. CDR3 nucleotide sequence: TGTGCCATCAGTAGGGGCTTAGGACAGCCCCAGCATTTT.

The rearrangement uses TRBV19 and TRBJ2-1, with 8 bases fitting TRBD1. Looked up from germline, CDR1 is LNHDA and CDR2 is SQIVND (reference sequence). The CDR3 is 17 amino acids. V shed 7 bases and J 9 bases; nucleotides not matched to a gene: 20. The CDR3 nucleotides read TGTGCCAGTACTCCACGCGGTGGAACAGGGGGTAGGAGTGAGCAGTTCTTC. Its protein product is CASTPRGGTGGRSEQFF. The full variable domain, completed using reference TRBV19 and TRBJ2-1, is DGGITQSPKYLFRKEGQNVTLSCEQNLNHDAMYWYRQDPGQGLRLIYYSQIVNDFQKGDIAEGYSVSREKKESFPLTVTSAQKNPTAFYLCASTPRGGTGGRSEQFFGPGTRLTVL.

This rearrangement joins TRBV6-5 to TRBJ2-7, with D possibly being TRBD2 (6 bases). Between the trimmed V and J ends, which lost 0 bases and 0 bases, there was a span of 9 bases. CDR1 MNHEY and CDR2 SVGAGI come from the germline V gene. This CDR3 spans 15 amino acids. The DNA of the CDR3 is TGTGCCAGCAGTTACTCCCGGGAGCTCTCCTACGAGCAGTACTTC. The encoded protein is CASSYSRELSYEQYF.

V usage is TRBV11-2 and J usage is TRBJ1-2; D not resolved. Per germline, CDR1 SGHAT and CDR2 FQNNGV. V was clipped by 6 bases and J by 0 bases, with 14 bases between them. The CDR3 runs to 15 residues. The CDR3, as DNA: TGTGCCAGCAGACCATACAGACGAGCTAACTATGGCTACACCTTC. Its translation: CASRPYRRANYGYTF.

The V gene is TRBV5-1, the J gene TRBJ1-3, with 8 bases lining up with TRBD1. The germline V gene has CDR1 SGHRS and CDR2 YFSETQ. V lost 3 bases and J lost 4; bases outside the gene matches: 3. The CDR3 runs to 14 residues. CDR3 region: CASSWTGPGNTIYF. As DNA, the CDR3 is TGCGCCAGCAGCTGGACAGGGCCCGGAAACACCATATATTTT.